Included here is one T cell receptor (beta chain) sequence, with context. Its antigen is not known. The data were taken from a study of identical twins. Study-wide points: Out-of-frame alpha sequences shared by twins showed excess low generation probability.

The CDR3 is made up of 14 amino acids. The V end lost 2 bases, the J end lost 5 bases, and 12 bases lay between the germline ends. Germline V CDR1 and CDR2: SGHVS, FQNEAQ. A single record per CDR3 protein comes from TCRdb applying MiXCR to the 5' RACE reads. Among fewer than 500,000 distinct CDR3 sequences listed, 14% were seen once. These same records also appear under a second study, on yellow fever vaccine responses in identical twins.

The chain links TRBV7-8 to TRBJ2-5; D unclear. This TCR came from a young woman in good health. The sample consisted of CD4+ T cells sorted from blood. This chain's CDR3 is CASSLYWVGETQYF. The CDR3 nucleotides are TGTGCCAGCAGCTTATACTGGGTTGGGGAGACCCAGTACTTC.